The 3 T cell receptor beta chains presented below share a single source sample, sequenced in a study of blood T cell repertoires in COVID-19. TCRdb keeps only in-frame clones here, not all; method: immunoSEQ multiplex PCR. The sample includes about 280,000 clones, 80% to 85% of them seen just once. Sequencing was performed on PBMCs or T cells enriched from blood (not recorded which). Receptors were obtained from a man aged 40-49 years who had been exposed to COVID-19.

The V gene is TRBV5-4, the J gene TRBJ2-7, with D possibly matching TRBD1 (6 bases). The germline V gene encodes CDR1 SGHNT and CDR2 YYREEE (reference sequence). The CDR3 totals 16 residues. V was clipped by 4 bases and J by 0 bases, with 17 bases between them. The CDR3 DNA is TGTGCCAGCAGCCTGGGCGCCGGGGACACCTCCTACGAGCAGTACTTC. Protein sequence: CASSLGAGDTSYEQYF. The whole variable domain, filled in from reference TRBV5-4 and TRBJ2-7, reads ETGVTQSPTHLIKTRGQQVTLRCSSQSGHNTVSWYQQALGQGPQFIFQYYREEENGRGNFPPRFSGLQFPNYSSELNVNALELDDSALYLCASSLGAGDTSYEQYFGPGTRLTVT.

The chain links TRBV28 to TRBJ1-2; D not certain. V lost 6 bases and J 3 bases, leaving 8 bases between the germline ends. CDR3 length equals 12 residues. In germline, CDR1 is MDHEN, CDR2 SYDVKM. The DNA of the CDR3 is TGTGCCAGCAGGGGGAGATACTATGGCTACACCTTC. Encoded protein: CASRGRYYGYTF.

A note on this clone: At one end, the junction sequence differs from germline, possibly due to a read error. This chain links TRBV4-2 with TRBJ2-2, with a weak D call TRBD2 (5 bases). The CDR3 totals 15 residues. The germline V gene encodes CDR1 LGHNA and CDR2 YNFKEQ. The CDR3 nucleotides are TGTGCCAGCAGGCAAGTTGGGCTAGCTACCGGGGAGCTGTTTTTT. Amino acids: CASRQVGLATGELFF.